The sequence of this T cell receptor beta chain was determined in a study of human T cells and chemical hapten exposure. About the study: Among samples, TCR yields varied mainly because of small differences in pooled library volume.

General study findings and limits: Expanded TCRs were compared with controls, and the expanded TCRs formed significantly more large CDR3 similarity clusters.

This sample's time point: pre-sensitization, week 0. The sample's treatment: therapeutic diphenylcyclopropenone sensitization with weekly scalp DPC. Staff drew blood before applying each patch test. Unfractionated whole blood yielded total RNA. Concerning this clonotype: The antigen is undetermined.

TCRdb fed the RACE reads into MiXCR, producing one record per CDR3 protein. The table includes under 300,000 distinct CDR3 sequences, 8.6% detected once. Germline V gene data show CDR1 as SGHTA and CDR2 as FQGNSA. CDR3 length equals 15 residues. After removal of 2 bases from V and 4 bases from J, the junction contained 7 bases not matched to a gene. The specimen comprised whole blood, sampled in connection with sensitization to the hapten diphenylcyclopropenone (DPC). This chain joins TRBV7-2 and TRBJ2-5, with 7 nucleotides matching TRBD2. The origin of this receptor is a middle-aged woman with alopecia areata. Some clones in this sample may be carry-over from other donors' samples. Here the CDR3 DNA reads TGTGCCAGCAGCTTAAATGCGGGAGTACGAGAGACCCAGTACTTC. Translated: CASSLNAGVRETQYF.